This entry lists 20 T cell receptor beta chains sequenced from one sample in a study of T-cell memory formation after mild COVID-19. TCRdb reprocessed the 5' RACE reads via MiXCR and lists one record per CDR3 protein. The sample yields approximately 300,000 distinct CDR3 sequences, approximately 15% seen once. Sequences were obtained from PBMCs or a T cell subset sorted from them (not recorded which). These receptors all stem from a man between 18 and 29 years old who had mild COVID-19 (a few samples of this study predate the infection). Cell type and time point are not known.

V and J are TRBV12-5 and TRBJ1-2; D gene uncertain. The germline V and J ends were trimmed by 7 bases and 4 bases, with 10 bases remaining between them. This CDR3 contains 12 residues. Germline V gene sequence: CDR1 LGHNT, CDR2 FRNRAP. The CDR3 sequence is CASAADAYGYTF. The CDR3 bases are TGTGCTAGTGCTGCGGATGCCTATGGCTACACCTTC.

V is TRBV19 and J is TRBJ2-3; TRBD2 matches at 7 bases. V was pared by 4 bases and J by 2 bases, with 3 bases of the junction left unmatched. The CDR3 extends over 14 amino acids. Germline V gives CDR1 LNHDA, CDR2 SQIVND (reference sequence). In DNA, the CDR3 is TGTGCCAGTAGTACGGGAGGATACACAGATACGCAGTATTTT. Translation gives CASSTGGYTDTQYF.

This clonotype was seen only a few times. V and J are TRBV20-1 and TRBJ2-1; maybe TRBD2 (7 bases). Germline V CDR1 and CDR2: DFQATT, SNEGSKA (reference sequence). V lost 1 base to trimming and J lost 4 bases, with 11 bases between them. The CDR3 contains 14 residues. CDR3: CSARARGGYNEQFF. The CDR3 DNA follows: TGCAGTGCTAGAGCTAGGGGGGGGTACAATGAGCAGTTCTTC.

This chain joins TRBV5-5 and TRBJ2-7; D is ambiguous. The CDR3 is 12 amino acids. The V and J ends lost 4 bases and 7 bases respectively, with 12 bases between them. CDR1 SGHKS and CDR2 YYEKEE come from the germline V gene (reference sequence). CDR3 DNA sequence: TGTGCCAGCAGCCAGCTATGGAGTGAGCAGTACTTC. This sequence encodes CASSQLWSEQYF.

This clonotype came up many times. The CDR3 DNA reads as TGTGCCAGCAGCTTAGGGACAGGGGGCCAAGAGACCCAGTACTTC. Its protein product is CASSLGTGGQETQYF. This chain connects TRBV7-7 to TRBJ2-5; TRBD1 matches at 10 bases. This CDR3 comprises 15 residues. Germline values: CDR1 SSHAT, CDR2 FNYEAQ (reference sequence). V gave up 1 base and J gave up 1 base; unmatched junction bases: 0.

The rearrangement joins TRBV28 to TRBJ2-7, with 8 nucleotides matching TRBD1. CDR3 size: 14 residues. CDR1 is MDHEN and CDR2 is SYDVKM in the germline V gene. V lost 5 bases and J lost 6; bases outside the gene matches: 9. The CDR3 loop is CASSLGTGIGEQYV. The CDR3 DNA follows: TGTGCCAGCAGTCTCGGGACAGGTATCGGCGAGCAGTACGTC.

In this sample, this clonotype turned up a few times. The J gene is TRBJ1-1, the V gene TRBV27; D might be TRBD1 (5 bases). CDR3 length: 14 amino acids. CDR1 is MNHEY and CDR2 is SMNVEV in the germline V gene (reference sequence). The ends were cut back, 3 bases at V and 4 bases at J, with 12 bases in the middle. In nucleotides, the CDR3 is TGTGCCAGCAGTTTTCAAAGGGGAGGCACTGAAGCTTTCTTT. Its protein product is CASSFQRGGTEAFF.

This clonotype was counted between two and nine times. The J gene is TRBJ2-2, the V gene TRBV25-1; D ambiguous. This CDR3 is 13 amino acids long. With 8 bases removed from V and 5 bases from J, the gap between germline ends came to 12 bases. Germline CDR1 reads MGHDK; CDR2 reads SYGVNS. The CDR3 is CASQPSRTGELFF. The CDR3 coding sequence is TGTGCCAGCCAACCGTCGAGGACCGGGGAGCTGTTTTTT.

This sequence joins TRBV24-1 and TRBJ2-2; 7 bases map to TRBD2. This CDR3 has 15 amino acids. The V gene's germline CDR1 is KGHDR and CDR2 SFDVKD. Trimming removed 7 bases from V and 2 bases from J; junction bases left unmatched: 6. The CDR3 sequence: CATRSGAENTGELFF. The CDR3 nucleotides are TGTGCCACCAGGAGCGGGGCGGAAAACACCGGGGAGCTGTTTTTT.

Here the CDR3 reads CASSMTSGGDTGELFF. The CDR3 DNA sequence: TGTGCCAGCAGTATGACTAGCGGGGGGGACACCGGGGAGCTGTTTTTT. The gene calls are TRBV12-3 or TRBV12-4 and TRBJ2-2; TRBD2 matches at 14 bases. V dropped 5 bases and J dropped 3; count of bases not matched to a gene: 2. CDR3 length equals 16 residues.

V gene TRBV4-1 combines with J gene TRBJ2-1; 11 bases line up with TRBD2. Germline CDR1 and CDR2: MGHRA and YSYEKL. V gave up 4 bases and J gave up 3 bases; unmatched junction bases: 5. The length of the CDR3 is 16 residues. The chain's CDR3 is CASSRRLAGNYNEQFF. The CDR3 DNA reads TGCGCCAGCAGCCGCCGACTAGCGGGGAACTACAATGAGCAGTTCTTC.

Many counts were recorded for this clonotype. The V gene is TRBV5-1, the J gene TRBJ1-1; possible D gene TRBD1, 5 bases. Trimming took 6 bases from V and 5 from J, leaving 17 bases between them. CDR3 length: 14 amino acids. CDR1 and CDR2 from the germline V gene are SGHRS and YFSETQ. The CDR3 sequence: CASTPSGFPTEAFF. The DNA for the CDR3 is TGCGCCAGCACCCCGTCAGGGTTTCCTACTGAAGCTTTCTTT.

The sample holds a few counts of this clonotype. This chain connects TRBV7-9 to TRBJ2-7; 7 bases agree with TRBD1. Trimming removed 1 base from V and 4 bases from J; junction bases left unmatched: 10. The CDR3 loop spans 16 amino acids. Per the germline V gene, CDR1 is SEHNR and CDR2 is FQNEAQ (reference sequence). The CDR3 DNA reads TGTGCCAGCAGCTTAGATGTGGGACAGTTGGTTTACGAGCAGTACTTC. It specifies CASSLDVGQLVYEQYF.

This clonotype was observed a few times. This chain joins TRBV20-1 and TRBJ2-3; TRBD2 is a possible D gene (5 bases). CDR1 is DFQATT and CDR2 is SNEGSKA in the germline V gene (reference sequence). CDR3 length equals 12 residues. V gave up 6 bases and J gave up 2 bases, with 9 bases separating them. In nucleotides, the CDR3 is TGCAGTGCCCAACTAGACACAGATACGCAGTATTTT. Encoded protein: CSAQLDTDTQYF.

In its sample, this clonotype was seen many times. This chain joins TRBV4-3 and TRBJ2-4; possibly TRBD1 for D (6 bases). Germline loops: CDR1 LGHNA, CDR2 YSLEER. V shed 0 bases and J shed 0 bases, with 18 bases lying between them. This CDR3 has 19 residues. The CDR3 here is CASSQDLAGAVGAKNIQYF. The CDR3 DNA reads TGCGCCAGCAGCCAAGATTTGGCAGGGGCGGTGGGAGCCAAAAACATTCAGTACTTC.

Turning to this clonotype: Compared with germline, one end of the junction differs, possibly owing to a read error. The chain couples TRBV20-1 to TRBJ2-3; 13 bases agree with TRBD2. CDR1 DFQATT and CDR2 SNEGSKA come from the germline V gene (reference sequence). The CDR3 runs 15 residues. Here the CDR3 DNA reads TGCAGTGCCTATTCCGGGACTAGCGGGGCAGATACGCAGAATTTC. Protein: CSAYSGTSGADTQNF.

This clonotype was counted between two and nine times. This chain joins TRBV7-9 and TRBJ1-3, with 9 bases matching TRBD1. There are 16 residues in the CDR3. After removal of 5 bases from V and 4 bases from J, the junction contained 9 bases not matched to a gene. Germline V gene data show CDR1 as SEHNR and CDR2 as FQNEAQ (reference sequence). The CDR3 nucleotides read TGTGCCAGCAGCCTGCTCGGGACAGGGTACGGAAACACCATATATTTT. Amino acid sequence: CASSLLGTGYGNTIYF.

Only a few counts were recorded for this clonotype. The chain couples TRBV5-1 to TRBJ2-2; D not certain. The CDR3 has 15 residues. Germline CDR1 and CDR2: SGHRS and YFSETQ. The V end was cut by 2 bases, the J end by 1 base, with 9 bases between. CDR3 in DNA: TGCGCCAGCAGCTTCGAACGGATGAACACCGGGGAGCTGTTTTTT. Translated, it gives CASSFERMNTGELFF.

This clonotype came up a few times. This chain joins TRBV5-1 and TRBJ1-6, with 7 positions matching TRBD1. V gave up 4 bases and J gave up 8 bases; unmatched junction bases: 12. The germline gives CDR1 SGHRS, CDR2 YFSETQ. This CDR3 is built from 16 residues. The CDR3 bases are TGCGCCAGCAGCGCCCAGGGGGTGCAACCGGATTCACCCCTCCACTTT. Translated, it gives CASSAQGVQPDSPLHF. The full variable domain, in which reference TRBV5-1 and TRBJ1-6 provide the parts outside the CDR3, is KAGVTQTPRYLIKTRGQQVTLSCSPISGHRSVSWYQQTPGQGLQFLFEYFSETQRNKGNFPGRFSGRQFSNSRSEMNVSTLELGDSALYLCASSAQGVQPDSPLHFGNGTRLTVT.

The table lists this clonotype with a few counts. V is TRBV3-1 and J is TRBJ2-3; TRBD2 matches 9 bases. Germline V gene sequence: CDR1 LGHDT, CDR2 YNNKEL (reference sequence). After removal of 10 bases from V and 1 base from J, the junction contained 3 bases not matched to a gene. This CDR3 contains 13 residues. The DNA for the CDR3 is TGTGCCACCAGGACTAGCGGCACAGATACGCAGTATTTT. It translates to CATRTSGTDTQYF.